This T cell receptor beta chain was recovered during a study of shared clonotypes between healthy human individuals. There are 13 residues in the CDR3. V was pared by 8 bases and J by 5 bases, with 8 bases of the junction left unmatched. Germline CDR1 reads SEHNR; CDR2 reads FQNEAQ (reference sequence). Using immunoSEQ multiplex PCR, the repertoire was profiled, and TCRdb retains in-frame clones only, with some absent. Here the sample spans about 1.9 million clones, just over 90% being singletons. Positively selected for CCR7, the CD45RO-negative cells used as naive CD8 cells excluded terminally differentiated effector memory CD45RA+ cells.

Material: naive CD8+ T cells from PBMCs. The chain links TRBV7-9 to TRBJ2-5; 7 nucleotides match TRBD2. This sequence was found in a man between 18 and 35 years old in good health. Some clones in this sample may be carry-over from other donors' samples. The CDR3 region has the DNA TGTGCCAGCTGGACGGCGGGAGATGAGACCCAGTACTTC. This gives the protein CASWTAGDETQYF. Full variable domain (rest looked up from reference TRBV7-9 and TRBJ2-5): DTGVSQNPRHKITKRGQNVTFRCDPISEHNRLYWYRQTLGQGPEFLTYFQNEAQLEKSRLLSDRFSAERPKGSFSTLEIQRTEQGDSAMYLCASWTAGDETQYFGPGTRLLVL.